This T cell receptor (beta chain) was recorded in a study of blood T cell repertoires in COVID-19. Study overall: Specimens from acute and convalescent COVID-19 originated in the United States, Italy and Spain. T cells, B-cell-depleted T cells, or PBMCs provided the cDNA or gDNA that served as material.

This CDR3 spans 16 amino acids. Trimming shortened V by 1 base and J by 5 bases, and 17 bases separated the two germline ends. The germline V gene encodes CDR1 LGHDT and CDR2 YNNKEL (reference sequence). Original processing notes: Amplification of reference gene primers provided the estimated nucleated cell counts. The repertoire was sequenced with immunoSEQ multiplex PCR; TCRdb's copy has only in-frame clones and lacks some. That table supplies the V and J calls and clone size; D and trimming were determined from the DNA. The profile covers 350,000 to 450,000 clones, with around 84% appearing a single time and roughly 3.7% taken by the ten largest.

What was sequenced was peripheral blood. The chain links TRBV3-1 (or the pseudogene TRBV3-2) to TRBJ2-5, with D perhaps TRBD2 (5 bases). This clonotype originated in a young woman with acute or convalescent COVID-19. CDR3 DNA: TGTGCCAGCAGCCAAGTCGCAGGACGGAGGCGGGAGACCCAGTACTTC. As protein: CASSQVAGRRRETQYF.